The rows below give T cell receptor beta chains drawn from one sample of a study of radiotherapy plus CTLA-4 blockade in lung cancer. Libraries were prepared by immunoSEQ multiplex PCR; TCRdb keeps only in-frame clonotypes and omits some of them. The profile shows 50,000 to 65,000 clones, around 80% of them singletons. Here the sequenced sample was peripheral blood, taken from a patient treated with radiotherapy plus ipilimumab. The receptors were gathered from a human donor with non-small cell lung cancer who had a partial response to radiotherapy plus ipilimumab. The CDR3 runs from the conserved cysteine through the conserved F or W. The D gene is left open where the match is weak. Only some rows state a clone size, as once, few, many or a class for expanded clones.

v_gene	j_gene	abundance	d_gene	CDR3aa	CDR3nt
TRBV6-1	TRBJ2-7	medium-sized	TRBD1	CASSGGQRSLYEQYF	TGTGCCAGCAGTGGGGGACAGCGGAGCCTTTACGAGCAGTACTTC
TRBV29-1	TRBJ2-7	few	TRBD1	CSVRGQGAGEQYF	TGCAGCGTTAGGGGACAGGGGGCAGGAGAGCAGTACTTC
TRBV18	TRBJ1-1	.	.	CASSPQRLNTEAFF	TGTGCCAGCTCACCACAGAGATTGAACACTGAAGCTTTCTTT
TRBV5-1	TRBJ2-1	.	.	CASRRGNEQFF	TGCGCCAGCCGCAGGGGCAATGAGCAGTTCTTC
TRBV6-6	TRBJ1-1	.	.	CASRGSEKAFF	TGTGCCAGCCGGGGATCCGAGAAAGCTTTCTTT
TRBV7-2	TRBJ2-1	.	.	CASSLGLLNEQFF	TGTGCCAGCAGCTTAGGTCTACTCAATGAGCAGTTCTTC
TRBV21-1	TRBJ2-7	.	.	CASSKPGGGRGDYEQYF	TGTGCCAGCAGCAAGCCAGGTGGAGGCAGGGGTGACTACGAGCAGTACTTC
TRBV19	TRBJ1-1	.	.	CASQDRRSTEAFF	TGTGCCAGCCAGGACAGAAGGAGCACTGAAGCTTTCTTT
TRBV18	TRBJ2-7	.	.	CASSSGTYEQYF	TGTGCCAGCTCGTCCGGGACCTACGAGCAGTACTTC
TRBV5-1	TRBJ2-2	.	.	CASSLTANTGELFF	TGCGCCAGCAGCTTGACAGCGAACACCGGGGAGCTGTTTTTT
TRBV4-1	TRBJ2-3	once	TRBD1	CASSQERGGTTSTDTQYF	TGCGCCAGCAGCCAAGAACGAGGGGGCACAACTAGCACAGATACGCAGTATTTT
TRBV7-6	TRBJ2-7	.	.	CASSQLAAGAESYEQYF	TGTGCCAGCAGCCAACTCGCCGCGGGGGCCGAATCCTACGAGCAGTACTTC
TRBV25-1	TRBJ1-4	.	.	CASSELGQPNEKLFF	TGTGCCAGCAGTGAATTAGGACAGCCTAATGAAAAACTGTTTTTT
TRBV6-1	TRBJ1-1	few	TRBD1	CASLTTGVPFEAFF	TGTGCCAGCTTGACGACAGGGGTCCCCTTTGAAGCTTTCTTT
TRBV29-1	TRBJ2-5	.	.	CSVAVTLRGETQYF	TGCAGCGTTGCCGTGACTCTCCGCGGAGAGACCCAGTACTTC
TRBV7-9	TRBJ1-2	.	.	CASSLASIPLNYGYTF	TGTGCCAGCAGCTTAGCGTCTATCCCCCTTAACTATGGCTACACCTTC
TRBV19	TRBJ1-5	.	TRBD1	CASSPSTGANQPQHF	TGTGCCAGTAGTCCGTCAACAGGGGCCAATCAGCCCCAGCATTTT
TRBV6-6	TRBJ2-7	.	.	CASSAPGTLYEQYF	TGTGCCAGCAGTGCCCCAGGGACTTTGTACGAGCAGTACTTC
TRBV18	TRBJ2-3	.	TRBD2	CASSPKSPGGLPDTQYF	TGTGCCAGCTCACCGAAGTCCCCGGGGGGGTTGCCAGATACGCAGTATTTT
TRBV11-2	TRBJ1-3	.	TRBD1	CASSPTPGQLGNTIYF	TGTGCCAGCAGCCCAACCCCGGGACAGCTAGGAAACACCATATATTTT
TRBV11-2	TRBJ2-5	.	TRBD2	CASSPREGRDETQYF	TGTGCCAGCAGCCCCAGGGAGGGCAGGGATGAGACCCAGTACTTC
TRBV7-9	TRBJ2-5	.	TRBD1	CASSLTGTQETQYF	TGTGCCAGCAGCTTGACAGGGACCCAAGAGACCCAGTACTTC
TRBV6-1	TRBJ1-4	once	.	CASTFEGGAQELFF	TGTGCCAGCACTTTTGAGGGCGGGGCCCAGGAACTGTTTTTT
TRBV5-1	TRBJ1-1	.	.	CASSFTGMNTEAFF	TGCGCCAGCAGCTTCACGGGTATGAACACTGAAGCTTTCTTT
TRBV29-1	TRBJ2-3	.	.	CSAERVQDTDTQYF	TGCAGCGCCGAGCGGGTGCAAGACACAGATACGCAGTATTTT
TRBV19	TRBJ1-2	.	TRBD1	CASSIWDRVGYGYTF	TGTGCCAGTAGTATCTGGGACAGGGTAGGCTATGGCTACACCTTC
TRBV11-3	TRBJ2-1	.	.	CASSLGSGFSNDEQFF	TGTGCCAGCAGCTTAGGGTCAGGGTTCTCAAACGATGAGCAGTTCTTC
TRBV6-5	TRBJ2-7	.	TRBD2	CASSYAGGSYEQYF	TGTGCCAGCAGTTACGCGGGGGGCTCCTACGAGCAGTACTTC
TRBV7-6	TRBJ1-2	few	.	CASSLREASDGYTF	TGTGCCAGCAGCCTCCGGGAGGCCTCGGATGGCTACACCTTC
TRBV5-6	TRBJ1-2	.	.	CASSPSQYRVYNYGYTF	TGTGCCAGCAGCCCAAGCCAGTACAGGGTATACAACTATGGCTACACCTTC
TRBV28	TRBJ1-1	once	TRBD1	CASSLTGGVTEAFF	TGTGCCAGCAGTTTAACAGGGGGAGTCACTGAAGCTTTCTTT
TRBV7-6	TRBJ2-2	.	TRBD2	CASSSERGDNTGELFF	TGTGCCAGCAGCTCTGAGCGGGGGGATAACACCGGGGAGCTGTTTTTT
TRBV18	TRBJ1-2	.	.	CASSPPEGPLGYTF	TGTGCCAGCTCACCACCGGAGGGGCCCCTGGGCTACACCTTC
TRBV4-3	TRBJ2-2	.	.	CASSQVIQGNTGELFF	TGCGCCAGCAGCCAAGTGATACAGGGGAACACCGGGGAGCTGTTTTTT
TRBV6-6	TRBJ2-7	.	.	CASTSQGFSYEQYF	TGTGCCAGCACCTCTCAGGGGTTTTCCTACGAGCAGTACTTC
TRBV2	TRBJ2-3	.	TRBD1	CASRRDRGRTDTQYF	TGTGCCAGCCGCCGGGACAGGGGGCGCACAGATACGCAGTATTTT
TRBV7-9	TRBJ1-4	.	TRBD1	CASSPGDRETNEKLFF	TGTGCCAGCAGCCCGGGGGACAGGGAAACTAATGAAAAACTGTTTTTT
TRBV6-6	TRBJ2-7	.	TRBD2	CASRSFSGGYGEQYF	TGTGCCAGCAGAAGTTTTAGCGGGGGGTATGGCGAGCAGTACTTC
TRBV27	TRBJ1-5	.	.	CASSLSKQGGNQPQHF	TGTGCCAGCAGTTTATCGAAACAGGGTGGCAATCAGCCCCAGCATTTT
TRBV11-2	TRBJ1-6	.	TRBD1	CASSSGTGGNSPLHF	TGTGCCAGCAGCTCTGGGACAGGGGGGAATTCACCCCTCCACTTT
TRBV18	TRBJ2-5	.	TRBD1	CASSPLKAGGLETQYF	TGTGCCAGCTCACCATTGAAGGCAGGGGGCCTGGAGACCCAGTACTTC
TRBV27	TRBJ2-1	.	TRBD2	CASSSGLAGSEQFF	TGTGCCAGCAGCTCCGGACTAGCGGGGTCGGAGCAGTTCTTC
TRBV5-4	TRBJ2-7	.	.	CASSPGGGYEQYF	TGTGCCAGCAGCCCGGGGGGCGGCTACGAGCAGTACTTC
TRBV29-1	TRBJ1-1	.	TRBD1	CSAGGGTNGGAFF	TGCAGCGCAGGGGGCGGCACCAACGGGGGCGCTTTCTTT
TRBV28	TRBJ2-5	.	.	CASSFWYAETQYF	TGTGCCAGCAGTTTTTGGTATGCGGAGACCCAGTACTTC
TRBV27	TRBJ1-4	.	.	CASSSYRTTNEKLFF	TGTGCCAGCAGTTCGTACAGGACGACTAATGAAAAACTGTTTTTT
TRBV4-1	TRBJ2-1	.	TRBD2	CASSLGGTSGGFYNEQFF	TGCGCCAGCAGCCTCGGAGGGACTAGCGGGGGTTTCTACAATGAGCAGTTCTTC
TRBV5-1	TRBJ1-1	once	TRBD1	CASSPPLGGKTEAFF	TGCGCCAGCAGCCCACCGTTAGGGGGCAAGACTGAAGCTTTCTTT
TRBV9	TRBJ1-1	.	.	CASSARGGGNTEAFF	TGTGCCAGCAGCGCCCGAGGGGGGGGGAACACTGAAGCTTTCTTT
TRBV19	TRBJ2-7	.	TRBD1	CASSPRTGGSYEQYF	TGTGCCAGTAGTCCCCGGACAGGCGGCTCCTACGAGCAGTACTTC